The 16 T cell receptor beta chains listed next were all sequenced from one sample in a study of neoadjuvant nivolumab and ipilimumab in lung cancer. Profiled with immunoSEQ multiplex PCR; TCRdb holds only in-frame clones, not every one. The table includes about 3,800 clones, around nine tenths detected once. Sequenced material: adjacent normal lung tissue, taken after neoadjuvant nivolumab, alone or with ipilimumab, at or shortly before surgery. These receptors all stem from an adult with non-small cell lung cancer.

The chain recombines TRBV11-2 with TRBJ2-7, with 14 nucleotides matching TRBD2. The CDR3 is 17 amino acids. Germline CDR1 is SGHAT and CDR2 is FQNNGV. V shed 1 base and J 3 bases; nucleotides not matched to a gene: 5. This chain's CDR3 is CASSLGGLAGVGYEQYF. The CDR3, as DNA: TGTGCCAGCAGCTTAGGGGGACTAGCGGGAGTTGGCTACGAGCAGTACTTC.

The genes are TRBV28 and TRBJ1-1; weak D call: TRBD1 (6 bases). CDR1 is MDHEN, CDR2 SYDVKM, per germline. V gave up 10 bases and J gave up 8 bases, with 14 bases separating them. There are 11 residues in the CDR3. The CDR3 here is CATMEGGEAFF. Here the CDR3 DNA reads TGTGCCACCATGGAGGGGGGGGAAGCTTTCTTT.

This chain links TRBV5-1 with TRBJ2-1; D gene unclear. CDR1 and CDR2 (germline): SGHRS, YFSETQ. V lost 2 bases, J lost 5 bases, and 5 bases lay in between. This CDR3 has 12 amino acids. The CDR3 is CASSLRNNEQFF. In DNA form, the CDR3 reads TGCGCCAGCAGCTTACGGAACAATGAGCAGTTCTTC.

The chain couples TRBV15 to TRBJ2-5; possibly TRBD1 for D (6 bases). There are 14 residues in the CDR3. CDR1 and CDR2 from the germline V gene are LNHNV and YYDKDF (reference sequence). The V and J ends lost 4 bases and 0 bases respectively, with 9 bases between them. The CDR3 sequence: CATSTWDNQETQYF. CDR3 nucleotides: TGTGCCACCAGCACTTGGGACAACCAAGAGACCCAGTACTTC. Complete variable domain (other parts from reference TRBV15 and TRBJ2-5): DAMVIQNPRYQVTQFGKPVTLSCSQTLNHNVMYWYQQKSSQAPKLLFHYYDKDFNNEADTPDNFQSRRPNTSFCFLDIRSPGLGDTAMYLCATSTWDNQETQYFGPGTRLLVL.

In its sample, this clone was seen once. The J gene is TRBJ2-7, the V gene TRBV29-1; TRBD2 agrees at 8 bases. V dropped 2 bases and J dropped 4; count of bases not matched to a gene: 10. Germline V gives CDR1 SQVTM, CDR2 ANQGSEA. The CDR3 has 15 residues. CDR3 bases: TGCAGCGTTGAATTAGGCGGGGGGACGGGATACGAGCAGTACTTC. This sequence encodes CSVELGGGTGYEQYF.

The chain combines TRBV5-1 with TRBJ2-2; D gene unclear. This CDR3 contains 17 residues. Germline V lookup: CDR1 SGHRS, CDR2 YFSETQ. V was pared by 1 base and J by 0 bases, with 13 bases between. The CDR3 DNA reads as TGCGCCAGCAGCTTGTCTGTCGGTTTCGCGAACACCGGGGAGCTGTTTTTT. Its protein is CASSLSVGFANTGELFF.

The V call is TRBV19, the J call TRBJ1-1, with D tentatively TRBD1 (5 bases). The CDR3 is made up of 13 amino acids. Between the trimmed V and J ends, which lost 4 bases and 5 bases, there was a span of 11 bases. CDR1 and CDR2 from the germline V gene are LNHDA and SQIVND (reference sequence). Written as DNA, the CDR3 is TGTGCCAGTAGTAGACCCGGGGGGACTGAAGCTTTCTTT. It encodes CASSRPGGTEAFF.

The chain links TRBV5-1 to TRBJ1-2; 8 positions match TRBD1. CDR3 length equals 15 residues. After removal of 1 base from V and 6 bases from J, the junction contained 8 bases not matched to a gene. Germline CDR1 reads SGHRS; CDR2 reads YFSETQ. CDR3 amino acids: CASSLTGGGFNGYTF. CDR3 nucleotide sequence: TGCGCCAGCAGCTTGACAGGGGGAGGGTTTAATGGCTACACCTTC.

The chain carries TRBV5-4 and TRBJ2-1; no firm D call. In germline, CDR1 is SGHNT, CDR2 YYREEE (reference sequence). This CDR3 region has 18 residues. Trimming stripped 3 bases from V and 5 bases from J, with 24 bases between. The CDR3 sequence: CASSSGIGPAAGHNEQFF. In nucleotides, the CDR3 is TGTGCCAGCAGCTCCGGAATCGGCCCAGCAGCCGGACACAATGAGCAGTTCTTC.

The chain couples TRBV5-6 to TRBJ1-2, with D tentatively TRBD1 (5 bases). The CDR3 has 16 residues. The germline V gene encodes CDR1 SGHDT and CDR2 YYEEEE. V gave up 0 bases and J gave up 5 bases, with 17 bases separating them. CDR3 sequence: CASSLGGASLIYGYTF. DNA for the CDR3: TGTGCCAGCAGCTTGGGCGGGGCGTCGCTGATTTATGGCTACACCTTC. The full variable domain, in which reference TRBV5-6 and TRBJ1-2 provide the parts outside the CDR3, is DAGVTQSPTHLIKTRGQQVTLRCSPKSGHDTVSWYQQALGQGPQFIFQYYEEEERQRGNFPDRFSGHQFPNYSSELNVNALLLGDSALYLCASSLGGASLIYGYTFGSGTRLTVV.

This chain joins TRBV27 and TRBJ2-6; D is possibly TRBD1 (6 bases). Germline V CDR1 and CDR2: MNHEY, SMNVEV (reference sequence). The length of the CDR3 is 19 residues. V dropped 4 bases and J dropped 3 bases, with 22 bases sitting between them. The CDR3 spells CASSSPTFSQGHGANVLTF. CDR3 nucleotides: TGTGCCAGCAGTTCACCAACCTTTTCTCAGGGGCATGGGGCCAACGTCCTGACTTTC.

This chain connects TRBV5-1 to TRBJ2-1; 9 bases agree with TRBD2. Germline-derived CDR1 and CDR2 are SGHRS and YFSETQ. This CDR3 is built from 15 residues. V shed 3 bases, J shed 7 bases, and the junction held 8 bases outside the gene matches. DNA of the CDR3: TGCGCCAGCAGCTCGACTAGCGGACCAAGGAATGAGCAGTTCTTC. This codes for CASSSTSGPRNEQFF.

V gene TRBV5-8 combines with J gene TRBJ1-2; unclear D gene. Trimming stripped 1 base from V and 2 bases from J, with 12 bases between. CDR3 length: 15 amino acids. Looked up from germline, CDR1 is SGHTS and CDR2 is YDEGEE. The CDR3 protein is CASSLYLIGNYGYTF. CDR3 nucleotide sequence: TGTGCCAGCAGCTTGTACCTGATTGGGAACTATGGCTACACCTTC.

There are a few counts of this clone. The chain uses TRBV10-3 and TRBJ2-5, with unresolved D. CDR3 size: 12 residues. From germline, CDR1 is ENHRY and CDR2 SYGVKD. With 5 bases removed from V and 5 bases from J, the gap between germline ends came to 9 bases. The CDR3 spells CAISSSGETQYF. CDR3 sequence (DNA): TGTGCCATCAGTTCCTCTGGGGAGACCCAGTACTTC.

This rearrangement joins TRBV14 to TRBJ2-2, with D possibly matching TRBD1 (6 bases). CDR1 is SGHDN, CDR2 FVKESK, per germline. The length of the CDR3 is 14 residues. Trimming took off 4 bases at V and 4 bases at J, with 10 bases between the two ends. This chain's CDR3 is CASSPYRATGELFF. CDR3 DNA: TGTGCCAGCAGCCCTTACAGGGCCACCGGGGAGCTGTTTTTT.

J is TRBJ1-1 and V is TRBV15, with D hard to call. Trimming cost V 0 bases and J 7 bases, with 9 bases left between them. The germline gives CDR1 LNHNV, CDR2 YYDKDF (reference sequence). This CDR3 contains 13 residues. In nucleotides, the CDR3 is TGTGCCACCAGCAGAGATGACCAATGTGAAGCTTTCTTT. The encoded protein is CATSRDDQCEAFF.